The 24 T cell receptor beta chains below all came from one sample that was sequenced in a study of blood T cell repertoires in COVID-19. Sequenced by immunoSEQ multiplex PCR; TCRdb stores in-frame clones only, minus some. Of 70,000 or so clones listed, about 70% are singletons. Sequenced material: peripheral blood. These receptors all stem from a woman in her sixties or seventies with acute or convalescent COVID-19.

This clone was seen a few times. This sequence joins TRBV2 and TRBJ2-1, with 8 bases that match TRBD2. The V segment lost 6 bases and the J segment 2 bases; nucleotides outside the gene matches: 6. Germline CDR1 is SNHLY and CDR2 is FYNNEI. The CDR3 is made up of 15 amino acids. The DNA of the CDR3 is TGTGCCAGCAGAGAGGTAGCGGGGCCCTACAATGAGCAGTTCTTC. Translating gives CASREVAGPYNEQFF.

This clone was detected only once. The chain couples TRBV9 to TRBJ1-1; maybe TRBD1 (5 bases). CDR1 is SGDLS, CDR2 YYNGEE, per germline. V lost 0 bases and J lost 5, with 11 bases in between. The CDR3 covers 14 residues. CDR3 sequence (DNA): TGTGCCAGCAGCGTAGACCCGGGGGGGACTGAAGCTTTCTTT. Protein sequence: CASSVDPGGTEAFF.

The rearrangement links TRBV28 to TRBJ1-2; 10 bases fit TRBD1. V trimming: 5 bases; J trimming: 7 bases; junction bases outside the gene matches: 4. The CDR3 length is 13 residues. Germline loops: CDR1 MDHEN, CDR2 SYDVKM. Here the CDR3 DNA reads TGTGCCAGCAGTCGGACAGGGGGGGGTGGCTACACCTTC. It codes for CASSRTGGGGYTF.

The rearrangement joins TRBV30 to TRBJ1-2, with 8 bases identical to TRBD1. CDR1 GTSNPN and CDR2 SVGIG come from the germline V gene (reference sequence). The ends lost 2 bases at V and 13 bases at J; junction bases unmatched: 9. The CDR3 is made up of 12 amino acids. The CDR3 sequence is CAWSPRQGPSTF. CDR3 coding DNA: TGTGCCTGGAGTCCCAGACAGGGGCCTTCCACCTTC.

This chain joins TRBV5-8 and TRBJ2-2, with a possible D match to TRBD2 (6 bases). Germline CDR1 reads SGHTS; CDR2 reads YDEGEE. This CDR3 has 15 residues. V gave up 4 bases and J gave up 6 bases, with 16 bases separating them. CDR3 residues: CASSRVRREAGELFF. Here the CDR3 DNA reads TGTGCCAGCAGCCGAGTTAGGAGGGAAGCCGGGGAGCTGTTTTTT.

This clone was detected a few times. V and J are TRBV4-3 and TRBJ1-6; D uncertain. Per the germline V gene, CDR1 is LGHNA and CDR2 is YSLEER. Trimming stripped 0 bases from V and 13 bases from J, with 16 bases between. This CDR3 contains 15 residues. The CDR3 DNA follows: TGCGCCAGCAGCCAAGAGGCCCACTCCGCGGCGCCCCTCCACTTT. This codes for CASSQEAHSAAPLHF.

This clone was recorded a few times. The chain recombines TRBV19 with TRBJ2-2; perhaps TRBD1 as D (8 bases). From germline, CDR1 is LNHDA and CDR2 SQIVND (reference sequence). V lost 8 bases and J lost 11, with 15 bases in between. There are 12 residues in the CDR3. DNA for the CDR3: TGTGCCAGTGACTACAGGGGGGGTGAGCTGTTTTTT. Its protein product is CASDYRGGELFF.

The V gene is TRBV19, the J gene TRBJ1-2; D is unresolved. The germline V gene encodes CDR1 LNHDA and CDR2 SQIVND (reference sequence). This CDR3 region has 11 residues. V lost 6 bases to trimming and J lost 7 bases, with 9 bases between them. As DNA, the CDR3 is TGTGCCAGTAGGTCTTCCGGTGGCTACACCTTC. Translation: CASRSSGGYTF.

This chain links TRBV29-1 with TRBJ2-5, with D possibly matching TRBD1 (5 bases). CDR3 length: 14 amino acids. Germline CDR1 and CDR2: SQVTM and ANQGSEA. V lost 7 bases and J lost 4, with 19 bases in between. DNA for the CDR3: TGCAGCGCCATAAGGGGCACAGCCCCAGAGACCCAGTACTTC. As protein: CSAIRGTAPETQYF.

The J gene is TRBJ1-4, the V gene TRBV12-5, with D perhaps TRBD1 (5 bases). The CDR3 length is 14 residues. Between the trimmed V and J ends, which lost 6 bases and 4 bases, there was a span of 12 bases. CDR1 and CDR2 (germline): LGHNT, FRNRAP. CDR3 loop: CASGLGLSNEKLFF. For the CDR3, the DNA is TGTGCTAGTGGCCTGGGACTGAGTAATGAAAAACTGTTTTTT. Filled out from reference TRBV12-5 and TRBJ1-4, the complete variable domain reads DARVTQTPRHKVTEMGQEVTMRCQPILGHNTVFWYRQTMMQGLELLAYFRNRAPLDDSGMPKDRFSAEMPDATLATLKIQPSEPRDSAVYFCASGLGLSNEKLFFGSGTQLSVL.

A few counts support this clone. The chain combines TRBV5-4 with TRBJ2-1, with 11 bases that match TRBD1. Losses at the gene ends were 5 bases for V and 4 bases for J; bases not matched to a gene: 5. The CDR3 runs 15 residues. In germline, CDR1 is SGHNT, CDR2 YYREEE (reference sequence). Written as DNA, the CDR3 is TGTGCCAGCAGAGGACAGGGGGCGGAATACAATGAGCAGTTCTTC. Amino acids: CASRGQGAEYNEQFF.

Only a few counts were recorded for this clone. The chain uses TRBV3-1 (or the pseudogene TRBV3-2) and TRBJ1-6; D call uncertain. This CDR3 has 13 amino acids. Deletions cut 1 base from V and 7 bases from J, with 5 bases between. The germline V gene has CDR1 LGHDT and CDR2 YNNKEL (reference sequence). CDR3 in amino acids: CASSQARNSPLHF. DNA of the CDR3: TGTGCCAGCAGCCAAGCGAGGAATTCACCCCTCCACTTT.

This clone was detected only a few times. This chain joins TRBV7-8 and TRBJ1-1; D might be TRBD1 (5 bases). With 5 bases removed from V and 0 bases from J, the gap between germline ends came to 13 bases. Germline V gene sequence: CDR1 SGHVS, CDR2 FQNEAQ. This CDR3 is 15 amino acids long. For the CDR3, the DNA is TGTGCCAGCAGCCGCCTAGGGGAAATGAACACTGAAGCTTTCTTT. Amino acid sequence: CASSRLGEMNTEAFF.

This chain links TRBV6-6 with TRBJ1-2, with D uncertain. V shed 7 bases and J shed 0 bases, with 9 bases lying between them. CDR3 length: 13 residues. CDR1 and CDR2 from the germline V gene are MNHNY and SVGAGI (reference sequence). The CDR3 loop is CASMPGPNYGYTF. The CDR3, as DNA: TGTGCCAGCATGCCCGGTCCTAACTATGGCTACACCTTC.

CDR3 region: CASSFRDRSGYTF. As DNA, the CDR3 is TGTGCCAGCAGCTTCCGGGACAGGAGCGGCTACACCTTC. This chain links TRBV7-2 with TRBJ1-2, with TRBD1 matching 8 bases. Germline V gene sequence: CDR1 SGHTA, CDR2 FQGNSA. This CDR3 spans 13 amino acids. The V gene end was trimmed by 3 bases and the J gene end by 8 bases; junction bases not matched to a gene: 5. Looking up the rest from reference TRBV7-2 and TRBJ1-2 gives the full variable domain: GAGVSQSPSNKVTEKGKDVELRCDPISGHTALYWYRQSLGQGLEFLIYFQGNSAPDKSGLPSDRFSAERTGGSVSTLTIQRTQQEDSAVYLCASSFRDRSGYTFGSGTRLTVV.

The chain is built from TRBV5-4 and TRBJ2-5; the match to TRBD1 covers 8 bases. After removal of 4 bases from V and 5 bases from J, the junction contained 4 bases not matched to a gene. The CDR3 length is 13 residues. Germline CDR1 and CDR2: SGHNT and YYREEE (reference sequence). The CDR3 is CASSLDRVETQYF. CDR3 sequence (DNA): TGTGCCAGCAGCCTGGACAGGGTTGAGACCCAGTACTTC.

The J gene is TRBJ1-1, the V gene TRBV6-5; a weak D match, TRBD1 (6 bases). The CDR3 extends over 13 amino acids. Trimming stripped 8 bases from V and 1 base from J, with 11 bases between. CDR1 MNHEY and CDR2 SVGAGI come from the germline V gene. The chain's CDR3 is CASRLGGNTEAFF. DNA for the CDR3: TGTGCCAGCCGGCTAGGGGGGAACACTGAAGCTTTCTTT.

This chain joins TRBV2 and TRBJ1-1; 7 bases line up with TRBD1. Germline V lookup: CDR1 SNHLY, CDR2 FYNNEI. The CDR3 runs 14 residues. The ends lost 4 bases at V and 11 bases at J; junction bases unmatched: 13. For the CDR3, the DNA is TGTGCCAGCAGTGGTGGCGGGACAGCCTTAAGGGCTTTCTTT. Residues: CASSGGGTALRAFF.

The V call is TRBV27, the J call TRBJ2-7, with TRBD1 matching 9 bases. The V gene's germline CDR1 is MNHEY and CDR2 SMNVEV (reference sequence). The CDR3 has 14 residues. V shed 7 bases and J 0 bases; nucleotides not matched to a gene: 4. The CDR3 here is CASKPGQGSYEQYF. As DNA, the CDR3 is TGTGCCAGCAAACCGGGACAGGGCTCCTACGAGCAGTACTTC.

This clone came up a few times. V is TRBV7-2 and J is TRBJ2-5, with a possible D match to TRBD2 (5 bases). Germline V CDR1 and CDR2: SGHTA, FQGNSA. The V and J ends lost 3 bases and 4 bases respectively, with 15 bases between them. This CDR3 region has 15 residues. The CDR3 DNA sequence: TGTGCCAGCAGCTTTACCCGCCCAAGCGGAGAGACCCAGTACTTC. Translation gives CASSFTRPSGETQYF. Together with reference TRBV7-2 and TRBJ2-5, the CDR3 gives the full variable domain: GAGVSQSPSNKVTEKGKDVELRCDPISGHTALYWYRQSLGQGLEFLIYFQGNSAPDKSGLPSDRFSAERTGGSVSTLTIQRTQQEDSAVYLCASSFTRPSGETQYFGPGTRLLVL.

This chain connects TRBV30 to TRBJ2-1; the D gene is possibly TRBD2 (5 bases). Per the germline V gene, CDR1 is GTSNPN and CDR2 is SVGIG (reference sequence). The CDR3 is 15 residues long. Between the trimmed V and J ends, which lost 4 bases and 8 bases, there was a span of 21 bases. For the CDR3, the DNA is TGTGCCTGGATGAATCTCGGGAAGGGCGACTATGAGCAGTTCTTC. Its translation: CAWMNLGKGDYEQFF.

This sequence joins TRBV9 and TRBJ1-1; D is possibly TRBD1 (5 bases). Germline-derived CDR1 and CDR2 are SGDLS and YYNGEE. The V end was cut by 0 bases, the J end by 6 bases, with 15 bases between. This CDR3 is built from 15 residues. The CDR3 DNA is TGTGCCAGCAGCGTAGACCCCCATGGGGGGGCTGAAGCTTTCTTT. Its translation: CASSVDPHGGAEAFF.

The gene calls are TRBV4-2 and TRBJ2-7; 8 bases fit TRBD2. The CDR3 contains 16 residues. Germline values: CDR1 LGHNA, CDR2 YNFKEQ. Trimming cost V 1 base and J 5 bases; bases outside gene matches: 10. The CDR3 coding sequence is TGTGCCAGCAGCCAAGGCCCTGGACTAGCAGTCAACGAGCAGTACTTC. This encodes CASSQGPGLAVNEQYF.

This clone was found a few times. V gene TRBV19 combines with J gene TRBJ1-5; 8 bases fit TRBD1. CDR1 and CDR2 from the germline V gene are LNHDA and SQIVND (reference sequence). Trimming at V came to 1 base and at J to 5 bases, leaving 1 base not matched to a gene. CDR3 length: 14 residues. DNA of the CDR3: TGTGCCAGTAGTATAGGACAGGGGCATCAGCCCCAGCATTTT. Translating it yields CASSIGQGHQPQHF.